This note documents a single T cell receptor beta chain sequence. The sample comes from a study of blood T cell repertoires in COVID-19. About the study: The United States, Italy and Spain were the sources of the acute and convalescent COVID-19 samples.

Measured with immunoSEQ multiplex PCR; TCRdb has only the in-frame clones, and not every one. This sample has 150,000 or so clones, with roughly 93% found just once. With 4 bases clipped from V and 0 bases from J, the junction kept 16 bases outside the gene matches. The V gene's germline CDR1 is MGHRA and CDR2 YSYEKL. There are 19 residues in the CDR3. The sequence was collected from a man aged 18 to 29 with acute or convalescent COVID-19. The V gene is TRBV4-1, the J gene TRBJ2-7; 9 nucleotides agree with TRBD2. The sample consisted of peripheral blood. In nucleotides, the CDR3 is TGCGCCAGCAGCCTCAAATGGGGCGGGAGGGCCCCCGACTCCTACGAGCAGTACTTC. This codes for CASSLKWGGRAPDSYEQYF.